This T cell receptor (beta chain) is from a study of early T cells in non-severe SARS-CoV-2 infection. TCRdb processed the 5' RACE reads anew with MiXCR; each CDR3 protein has one entry. The sample records more than 60,000 distinct CDR3 sequences, roughly 5% being singletons. This clonotype was counted at least ten times. CDR3 size: 16 residues. Germline CDR1 SGHDN, CDR2 FVKESK. V was cut by 4 bases and J by 0 bases, with 15 bases left in between. V gene TRBV14 combines with J gene TRBJ1-1, with a possible D match to TRBD1 (6 bases). The TCR comes from an adult who was a healthcare worker with PCR-confirmed SARS-CoV-2 infection or an uninfected control (not recorded which). Source material: whole blood. In nucleotides, the CDR3 is TGTGCCAGCAGCCCCTGGGACGACAGGATGAACACTGAAGCTTTCTTT. As protein: CASSPWDDRMNTEAFF.